This TCR beta chain stems from a study of cytomegalovirus exposure and HLA in healthy donors. Findings of the study overall: The authors later linked a missense DCLRE1C variant to TCR beta V- and J-gene trimming. TCR beta chains numbering more than 150 were designated cytomegalovirus-associated.

The CDR3 is 11 amino acids. Germline CDR1 DFQATT, CDR2 SNEGSKA (reference sequence). The V end was cut by 5 bases, the J end by 6 bases, with 10 bases between. Amplification used 60 Vbeta primers and 13 Jbeta primers. Profiling relied on immunoSEQ multiplex PCR, and the TCRdb table lists in-frame clones only, not all of them. The table has 200,000 to 300,000 clones, about 80% seen once. A word on this clone: Antigen unknown.

This clonotype originated in an older woman in good health and CMV-seropositive. The genes are TRBV20-1 and TRBJ1-2; D is possibly TRBD1 (6 bases). The sample consisted of PBMCs. CDR3 sequence: CSAQGHHGYTF. The CDR3, as DNA: TGCAGTGCTCAGGGGCACCATGGCTACACCTTC.